What follows are 23 T cell receptor beta chains derived from one specimen sequenced in a study of blood T cell repertoires in COVID-19. This table comes from immunoSEQ multiplex PCR, and its TCRdb copy is limited to in-frame clones, with some not included. The sample has around 72,000 clones; about 91% are singletons. Source material: peripheral blood. These receptors all come from a human donor with active COVID-19. The donor label of this sample is uncertain.

This chain connects TRBV5-5 to TRBJ1-4; D is unclear. From germline, CDR1 is SGHKS and CDR2 YYEKEE (reference sequence). Trimming cost V 4 bases and J 8 bases, with 15 bases left between them. The CDR3 sequence is 14 residues long. CDR3 sequence reads: CASSPGPREEKLFF. As DNA, the CDR3 is TGTGCCAGCAGCCCGGGTCCGAGGGAGGAAAAACTGTTTTTT. The whole variable domain, filled in from reference TRBV5-5 and TRBJ1-4, reads DAGVTQSPTHLIKTRGQQVTLRCSPISGHKSVSWYQQVLGQGPQFIFQYYEKEERGRGNFPDRFSARQFPNYSSELNVNALLLGDSALYLCASSPGPREEKLFFGSGTQLSVL.

This clone was seen just once. The genes are TRBV28 and TRBJ2-2; TRBD1 might be the D (6 bases). The length of the CDR3 is 13 residues. Trimming cost V 9 bases and J 2 bases, with 10 bases left between them. Germline V gives CDR1 MDHEN, CDR2 SYDVKM. CDR3 sequence reads: CASRTENTGELFF. As DNA, the CDR3 is TGTGCCAGTAGGACAGAAAACACCGGGGAGCTGTTTTTT.

V gene TRBV6-5 combines with J gene TRBJ1-2; 8 positions agree with TRBD1. Germline CDR1 reads MNHEY; CDR2 reads SVGAGI. Trimming cost V 5 bases and J 4 bases; bases outside gene matches: 9. The CDR3 runs 15 residues. CDR3 in DNA: TGTGCCAGCAGTCACGGGACAGGATCCCCCTATGGCTACACCTTC. Translation gives CASSHGTGSPYGYTF.

CDR3 nucleotides: TGTGCCAGCAGCACCGGACTAGCGGGAGGCCCAGGAAATGAGCAGTTCTTC. It is translated as CASSTGLAGGPGNEQFF. This sequence joins TRBV13 and TRBJ2-1; TRBD2 aligns across 14 bases. Germline-derived CDR1 and CDR2 are PRHDT and FYEKMQ (reference sequence). The CDR3 runs 17 residues. After removal of 5 bases from V and 7 bases from J, the junction contained 10 bases not matched to a gene.

The chain has TRBV28 and TRBJ2-5; 7 bases map to TRBD2. J was trimmed by 1 base and V by 7 bases; bases with no gene match: 15. CDR1 MDHEN and CDR2 SYDVKM come from the germline V gene. CDR3 length: 17 amino acids. In DNA, the CDR3 is TGTGCCAGCACTCTCTGGACTAGTTTTATGCCCCAAGAGACCCAGTACTTC. Translation gives CASTLWTSFMPQETQYF.

The V and J genes are TRBV18 and TRBJ2-7; 7 bases align to TRBD1. There are 13 residues in the CDR3. From germline, CDR1 is KGHSH and CDR2 LQKENI. Trimming cost V 5 bases and J 2 bases; bases outside gene matches: 3. Written as DNA, the CDR3 is TGTGCCAGCTCAATTGGGACAGCCTACGAGCAGTACTTC. As protein: CASSIGTAYEQYF.

The CDR3 spells CASSSIIETEAFF. The CDR3 coding sequence is TGTGCCAGCAGCTCAATTATAGAGACTGAAGCTTTCTTT. This rearrangement joins TRBV6-5 to TRBJ1-1; D gene ambiguous. The CDR3 is made up of 13 amino acids. The ends were cut back, 6 bases at V and 5 bases at J, with 13 bases in the middle. Per the germline V gene, CDR1 is MNHEY and CDR2 is SVGAGI.

The chain has TRBV1 and TRBJ1-3; the table's D call TRBD1 went unverified against the DNA. TRBV1 is noted as a pseudogene. CDR3 length: 18 amino acids. In DNA, the CDR3 is TGCACCAGCAGCCCTACCCGGGACACCAGATCAGATAGAAACACCATATATTTT. Translating it yields CTSSPTRDTRSDRNTIYF.

Remarks on this clone: One end of the junction fails to match germline, which may point to a read error. The chain employs TRBV29-1 and TRBJ1-2, with D possibly TRBD1 on 5 matching bases. CDR1 and CDR2 (germline): SQVTM, ANQGSEA. The CDR3 consists of 17 residues. CDR3 bases: TGCAGCGTTGTGCTCTCTTCGACAGCCCCATTGTACTACGGCTACACCTTC. Translating gives CSVVLSSTAPLYYGYTF. The full variable domain, rest sourced from reference TRBV29-1 and TRBJ1-2, is SAVISQKPSRDICQRGTSLTIQCQVDSQVTMMFWYRQQPGQSLTLIATANQGSEATYESGFVIDKFPISRPNLTFSTLTVSNMSPEDSSIYLCSVVLSSTAPLYYGYTFGSGTRLTVV.

The gene calls are TRBV7-2 and TRBJ1-4, with 7 bases lining up with TRBD1. Germline V gene sequence: CDR1 SGHTA, CDR2 FQGNSA. Trimming took 5 bases from V and 9 from J; bases not matched to a gene: 12. The CDR3 extends over 15 amino acids. The DNA for the CDR3 is TGTGCCAGCAGCCCCGACAGGGTTGTTAGGAAAAAACTGTTTTTT. Its translation: CASSPDRVVRKKLFF.

The gene calls are TRBV18 and TRBJ2-5; 10 bases agree with TRBD2. The germline V gene encodes CDR1 KGHSH and CDR2 LQKENI. V trimming: 3 bases; J trimming: 4 bases; junction bases outside the gene matches: 8. The CDR3 runs to 16 residues. CDR3 in DNA: TGTGCCAGCTCACCGTTGCCTAGCGGGAGCTTAGAGACCCAGTACTTC. This sequence encodes CASSPLPSGSLETQYF.

This clone has just one count. The CDR3 sequence is CAWSSGTSYEQYF. In nucleotides, the CDR3 is TGTGCCTGGAGCTCTGGGACTTCCTACGAGCAGTACTTC. The chain couples TRBV30 to TRBJ2-7, with a possible D match to TRBD2 (6 bases). The CDR3 loop spans 13 amino acids. Between the trimmed V and J ends, which lost 3 bases and 1 base, there was a span of 10 bases. From germline, CDR1 is GTSNPN and CDR2 SVGIG (reference sequence).

The V gene is TRBV27, the J gene TRBJ2-1, with TRBD1 matching 8 bases. CDR3 length: 16 amino acids. Trimming removed 2 bases from V and 3 bases from J; junction bases left unmatched: 6. Germline lookup yields CDR1 MNHEY and CDR2 SMNVEV (reference sequence). CDR3 nucleotide sequence: TGTGCCAGCAGTTTACGCAGGGGGCAAGGCTACAATGAGCAGTTCTTC. Encoded protein: CASSLRRGQGYNEQFF.

The chain links TRBV4-1 to TRBJ1-2; D possibly corresponds to TRBD1 (6 bases). CDR3 length equals 15 residues. The germline CDR1 and CDR2 sequences are MGHRA and YSYEKL. The ends were cut back, 0 bases at V and 6 bases at J, with 14 bases in the middle. The chain's CDR3 is CASSQETGLVHGYTF. The DNA for the CDR3 is TGCGCCAGCAGCCAAGAAACAGGGTTAGTGCATGGCTACACCTTC.

The chain is built from TRBV28 and TRBJ1-1; 7 bases are shared with TRBD1. V lost 6 bases and J lost 11; bases outside the gene matches: 6. The CDR3 extends over 11 amino acids. The germline gives CDR1 MDHEN, CDR2 SYDVKM. The CDR3 is CASSGRGGAFF. As DNA, the CDR3 is TGTGCCAGCAGCGGGCGAGGGGGCGCTTTCTTT.

The chain is built from TRBV2 and TRBJ1-5; the match to TRBD1 covers 8 bases. V lost 6 bases, J lost 7 bases, and 5 bases stayed unmatched. From germline, CDR1 is SNHLY and CDR2 FYNNEI. This CDR3 is built from 13 residues. Here the CDR3 reads CASSDRGEQPQHF. CDR3 DNA sequence: TGTGCCAGCAGCGACAGGGGAGAACAGCCCCAGCATTTT.

The chain is built from TRBV10-3 and TRBJ1-3; D perhaps matches TRBD1 (6 bases). The CDR3 sequence is 14 residues long. The germline V and J ends were trimmed by 5 bases and 0 bases, with 8 bases remaining between them. Germline-derived CDR1 and CDR2 are ENHRY and SYGVKD. The CDR3 region is CAISQGSSGNTIYF. CDR3 DNA sequence: TGTGCCATCAGTCAGGGGAGCTCTGGAAACACCATATATTTT.

The genes are TRBV19 and TRBJ2-7; TRBD2 matches 7 bases. V was pared by 9 bases and J by 5 bases, with 7 bases of the junction left unmatched. The germline V gene encodes CDR1 LNHDA and CDR2 SQIVND (reference sequence). The CDR3 covers 12 residues. The CDR3, as DNA: TGTGCCAGCCGGAGCGGGGCCCACGAGCAGTACTTC. This sequence encodes CASRSGAHEQYF.

The V call is TRBV11-2, the J call TRBJ2-7; 7 bases line up with TRBD1. Looked up from germline, CDR1 is SGHAT and CDR2 is FQNNGV. J was trimmed by 4 bases and V by 5 bases; bases with no gene match: 8. There are 14 residues in the CDR3. Here the CDR3 DNA reads TGTGCCAGCAGCCCGTCCGGGACAGTATACGAGCAGTACTTC. It is translated as CASSPSGTVYEQYF.

The V call is TRBV7-2, the J call TRBJ2-2; the match to TRBD1 covers 9 bases. Trimming removed 5 bases from V and 5 bases from J; junction bases left unmatched: 9. Germline values: CDR1 SGHTA, CDR2 FQGNSA. This CDR3 spans 16 amino acids. The CDR3 bases are TGTGCCAGCAGCCCATCCGCGACAGGGGGGACCGGGGAGCTGTTTTTT. Encoded protein: CASSPSATGGTGELFF.

The V call is TRBV10-2, the J call TRBJ2-7; 8 bases agree with TRBD1. CDR1 is WSHSY, CDR2 SAAADI, per germline. V was pared by 4 bases and J by 3 bases, with 8 bases of the junction left unmatched. The CDR3 is 15 residues long. The CDR3 DNA reads TGCGCCAGCAGTGCAGAGGACAGGGCTTACTACGAGCAGTACTTC. Its protein product is CASSAEDRAYYEQYF.

CDR3 in amino acids: CASSRWEFAYEQYF. DNA for the CDR3: TGTGCCAGCAGCCGGTGGGAGTTCGCCTACGAGCAGTACTTC. The chain carries TRBV6-5 and TRBJ2-7; tentatively, D is TRBD2 (5 bases). The V gene's germline CDR1 is MNHEY and CDR2 SVGAGI. This CDR3 region has 14 residues. Trimming pared 6 bases from V and 2 bases from J, leaving 14 bases between.

The chain links TRBV4-1 to TRBJ1-6; weak D call: TRBD1 (5 bases). V shed 0 bases and J shed 5 bases, with 17 bases lying between them. Per germline, CDR1 MGHRA and CDR2 YSYEKL. The CDR3 contains 18 residues. The CDR3 loop reads CASSQDRGGTANNSPLHF. The CDR3 nucleotides are TGCGCCAGCAGCCAAGATCGGGGGGGGACGGCGAATAATTCACCCCTCCACTTT.